The rows below give T cell receptor beta chains drawn from one sample of a study of blood T cell repertoires in COVID-19. The method was immunoSEQ multiplex PCR; TCRdb's version includes in-frame clones alone and lacks a portion of them. The sample has around 130,000 clones; around 80% are singletons. Sequencing was performed on peripheral blood. The source of these receptors is a woman in her fifties or sixties with acute or convalescent COVID-19. CDR3s include the opening cysteine and the closing phenylalanine or tryptophan. A D gene is named only where the DNA matches it firmly. Size is omitted from some rows. Given values are once, few, many or a class for expanded clones.

d_call j_call clone_size v_call cdr3_nt cdr3_aa
. TRBJ1-2 . TRBV28 TGTGCCAGCAGTTTACCCTCCTATGGCTACACCTTC CASSLPSYGYTF
TRBD2 TRBJ2-1 . TRBV6-1 TGTGCCAGCAGTGATGGTTGGGCGGGGGGCTCCTACAATGAGCAGTTCTTC CASSDGWAGGSYNEQFF
. TRBJ2-2 . TRBV12-3/TRBV12-4 TGTGCCAGCAGTTTAACGGGGGCCGGGGAGCTGTTTTTT CASSLTGAGELFF
. TRBJ2-3 . TRBV24-1 TGTGCCACCAGTGATCGACCCCAGGGGTCAGATACGCAGTATTTT CATSDRPQGSDTQYF
. TRBJ2-6 . TRBV7-8 TGTGCCAGCAGCTTATCGAGGACAGTCTCTGGGGCCAACGTCCTGACTTTC CASSLSRTVSGANVLTF
. TRBJ2-6 . TRBV4-1 TGCGCCAGCAGAAAAGGCCCTACAGATATGGTCCTGACTTTC CASRKGPTDMVLTF
. TRBJ1-1 . TRBV27 TGTGCCAGCATTTCCCGACAGATGAACACTGAAGCTTTCTTT CASISRQMNTEAFF
. TRBJ1-2 . TRBV10-3 TGTGCCATCCCTGGACAGTCCTATGGCTACACCTTC CAIPGQSYGYTF
. TRBJ1-1 . TRBV10-2 TGCGCCAGCAGGGGGACTACACCGAACACTGAAGCTTTCTTT CASRGTTPNTEAFF
. TRBJ2-7 . TRBV6-5 TGTGCCAGCGGCCCCCGAACAGGTTCTTACTACGAGCAGTACTTC CASGPRTGSYYEQYF
TRBD1 TRBJ1-4 . TRBV30 TGTGCCTGGATCCCCCCGGGACAGTACACTAGTCTACCAACTAATGAAAAACTGTTTTTT CAWIPPGQYTSLPTNEKLFF
. TRBJ1-2 . TRBV11-2 TGTGCCAGCAGCTTAGTCCGGAGGGTTGGCTACACCTTC CASSLVRRVGYTF
TRBD2 TRBJ2-1 . TRBV19 TGTGCCAGTAGTATGGAGCGGGGGCCCAGCAATGAGCAGTTCTTC CASSMERGPSNEQFF
TRBD2 TRBJ2-2 . TRBV5-4 TGTGCCAGCAGCTTGGCCGACGCGGGGGGGCCCGGCACCGGGGAGCTGTTTTTT CASSLADAGGPGTGELFF
. TRBJ1-5 . TRBV3-1/TRBV3-2 TGTGCCAGCAGCCAAGTTTTCGCCCTGACAAATCAGCCCCAGCATTTT CASSQVFALTNQPQHF
. TRBJ1-5 few TRBV6-5 TGTGCCAGCCTCCCCCTCCCGTTTAGCAATCAGCCCCAGCATTTT CASLPLPFSNQPQHF
. TRBJ2-3 . TRBV6-5 TGTGCCAGCTTGCTAGACCGTACAGATACGCAGTATTTT CASLLDRTDTQYF
. TRBJ1-2 once TRBV4-1 TGCGCCAGCAGCCAAAGCTCAGGCTTCTATGGCTACACCTTC CASSQSSGFYGYTF
TRBD1 TRBJ2-1 . TRBV3-1/TRBV3-2 TGTGCCAGCAGCCTCGGACAGGGCCACTACAATGAGCAGTTCTTC CASSLGQGHYNEQFF
. TRBJ2-2 . TRBV2 TGTGCCAGCAGGTCCATCGGGGAGCTGTTTTTT CASRSIGELFF
TRBD1 TRBJ2-2 few TRBV6-2/TRBV6-3 TGTGCCAGCAGCCGGACAGGGGGCTCCGGGGAGCTGTTTTTT CASSRTGGSGELFF
. TRBJ1-2 once TRBV3-1/TRBV3-2 TGTGCCAGTTCGGGAGGGCATGGCTACACCTTC CASSGGHGYTF
. TRBJ1-2 . TRBV6-5 TGTGCCAGCAGGGGAGCAGCAGACAACTATGGCTACACCTTC CASRGAADNYGYTF
. TRBJ2-3 . TRBV19 TGTGCCAGTAGTATCGCGAGAGCCACAGATACGCAGTATTTT CASSIARATDTQYF
TRBD1 TRBJ1-6 few TRBV5-4 TGTGCCAGCAGTTGGGACAGGGCTGTTCTTTCACCCCTCCACTTT CASSWDRAVLSPLHF
. TRBJ2-1 . TRBV5-4 TGTGCCAGCAGCTTAGGGGGAGGGGTCTCCTACAATGAGCAGTTCTTC CASSLGGGVSYNEQFF
TRBD1 TRBJ2-2 . TRBV5-1 TGCGCCAGCAGCTTGACAGGGGGCAGGACCGGGGAGCTGTTTTTT CASSLTGGRTGELFF
TRBD1 TRBJ1-4 . TRBV20-1 TGCAGTGCCAGTGGGACAGCTAATGAAAAACTGTTTTTT CSASGTANEKLFF
. TRBJ2-5 . TRBV5-1 TGCGCCAGCAGCTCTAGATGGGGGCCCCAAGAGACCCAGTACTTC CASSSRWGPQETQYF
. TRBJ1-2 . TRBV7-2 TGTGCCAGCAGCTTACTCCTGCCAGGGCAGGCTAACTATGGCTACACCTTC CASSLLLPGQANYGYTF
TRBD2 TRBJ2-5 . TRBV6-1 TGTGCCAGCAGTGCCCTAGCGGGGAGTAACCAAGAGACCCAGTACTTC CASSALAGSNQETQYF
. TRBJ1-3 . TRBV20-1 TGCAGTGCTAGTAATAGTGGAAACACCATATATTTT CSASNSGNTIYF
TRBD1 TRBJ1-1 few TRBV7-9 TGTGCCAGCAAAGACACAGGGGATTACGCTGAAGCTTTCTTT CASKDTGDYAEAFF
TRBD1 TRBJ1-6 . TRBV12-5 TGTGCTAGTGGGCGGACAGGGGGGAATTCACCCCTCCACTTT CASGRTGGNSPLHF
. TRBJ1-2 . TRBV11-2 TGTGCCAGCAGTAGACAGGCTGTACCCCATGGCTACACCTTC CASSRQAVPHGYTF
. TRBJ1-5 . TRBV19 TGTGCCAGTAGTATGCAGGGCGATCGGAATCAGCCCCAGCATTTT CASSMQGDRNQPQHF
. TRBJ1-5 . TRBV19 TGTGCCAGTAGTGAACAGGTCAATCAGCCCCAGCATTTT CASSEQVNQPQHF
. TRBJ2-5 . TRBV20-1 TGCAGTGCTAGTGGACACGGCGGGGGCAACCAAGAGACCCAGTACTTC CSASGHGGGNQETQYF
TRBD2 TRBJ2-1 . TRBV27 TGTGCCAGCAGTCCTACCGGGACTAGTTCCCCCTACAATGAGCAGTTCTTC CASSPTGTSSPYNEQFF
. TRBJ1-2 . TRBV29-1 TGCAGCGTTGAAGCTGGACTCTTCCTCTATGGCTACACCTTC CSVEAGLFLYGYTF
TRBD1 TRBJ2-6 . TRBV2 TGTGCCAGCAGTGTGACAGGGGGCTCTGGGGCCAACGTCCTGACTTTC CASSVTGGSGANVLTF
. TRBJ1-1 few TRBV6-5 TGTGCCAGCAGTTTTGCAGGTCTAAGAACTGAAGCTTTCTTT CASSFAGLRTEAFF
. TRBJ1-1 . TRBV2 TGTGCCAGCGCGGGAGGGAGCGGAACTGAAGCTTTCTTT CASAGGSGTEAFF
. TRBJ1-1 . TRBV5-5 TGTGCCAGCAGCTACCCAGGGTTGTCTGAAGCTTTCTTT CASSYPGLSEAFF
. TRBJ1-4 . TRBV25-1 TGTGCCAGCAGAGGAGGGGCAGATAATGAAAAACTGTTTTTT CASRGGADNEKLFF
TRBD1 TRBJ1-2 . TRBV25-1 TGTGCCAGCAGTGAACCTGGGACAGCACCCACCCTCTATGGCTACACCTTC CASSEPGTAPTLYGYTF
. TRBJ1-1 . TRBV19 TGTGCCAGTAGTAGACAGACGTCAGACACTGAAGCTTTCTTT CASSRQTSDTEAFF
. TRBJ2-7 . TRBV5-1 TGCGCCAGCAGCCTCCTTACAGGGACCTACGAGCAGTACTTC CASSLLTGTYEQYF
. TRBJ1-2 once TRBV5-1 TGCGCCAGCAGCTTCGGTTGGGAGGACTATGGCTACACCTTC CASSFGWEDYGYTF
TRBD1 TRBJ2-7 . TRBV12-3/TRBV12-4 TGTGCCAGCAGGCTAAGGACAGGGGACGAGCAGTACTTC CASRLRTGDEQYF
TRBD1 TRBJ2-5 . TRBV29-1 TGCAGCGTTGTACAGGGGGCTCGTGAGACCCAGTACTTC CSVVQGARETQYF
. TRBJ2-1 . TRBV5-4 TGTGCCAGCAGCTTGAGGTTAGGGGAAAATGAGCAGTTCTTC CASSLRLGENEQFF
. TRBJ2-7 . TRBV5-1 TGCGCCAGCAGCTTCCGGGGAACTCCCTACGAGCAGTACTTC CASSFRGTPYEQYF
TRBD1 TRBJ2-6 . TRBV7-9 TGTGCCAGCAGCCAAATTCCTGGGACAGGGGGCTCTGGGGCCAACGTCCTGACTTTC CASSQIPGTGGSGANVLTF
. TRBJ1-1 . TRBV14 TGTGCCAGCAGCCAAGATAACAGGATGAACACTGAAGCTTTCTTT CASSQDNRMNTEAFF